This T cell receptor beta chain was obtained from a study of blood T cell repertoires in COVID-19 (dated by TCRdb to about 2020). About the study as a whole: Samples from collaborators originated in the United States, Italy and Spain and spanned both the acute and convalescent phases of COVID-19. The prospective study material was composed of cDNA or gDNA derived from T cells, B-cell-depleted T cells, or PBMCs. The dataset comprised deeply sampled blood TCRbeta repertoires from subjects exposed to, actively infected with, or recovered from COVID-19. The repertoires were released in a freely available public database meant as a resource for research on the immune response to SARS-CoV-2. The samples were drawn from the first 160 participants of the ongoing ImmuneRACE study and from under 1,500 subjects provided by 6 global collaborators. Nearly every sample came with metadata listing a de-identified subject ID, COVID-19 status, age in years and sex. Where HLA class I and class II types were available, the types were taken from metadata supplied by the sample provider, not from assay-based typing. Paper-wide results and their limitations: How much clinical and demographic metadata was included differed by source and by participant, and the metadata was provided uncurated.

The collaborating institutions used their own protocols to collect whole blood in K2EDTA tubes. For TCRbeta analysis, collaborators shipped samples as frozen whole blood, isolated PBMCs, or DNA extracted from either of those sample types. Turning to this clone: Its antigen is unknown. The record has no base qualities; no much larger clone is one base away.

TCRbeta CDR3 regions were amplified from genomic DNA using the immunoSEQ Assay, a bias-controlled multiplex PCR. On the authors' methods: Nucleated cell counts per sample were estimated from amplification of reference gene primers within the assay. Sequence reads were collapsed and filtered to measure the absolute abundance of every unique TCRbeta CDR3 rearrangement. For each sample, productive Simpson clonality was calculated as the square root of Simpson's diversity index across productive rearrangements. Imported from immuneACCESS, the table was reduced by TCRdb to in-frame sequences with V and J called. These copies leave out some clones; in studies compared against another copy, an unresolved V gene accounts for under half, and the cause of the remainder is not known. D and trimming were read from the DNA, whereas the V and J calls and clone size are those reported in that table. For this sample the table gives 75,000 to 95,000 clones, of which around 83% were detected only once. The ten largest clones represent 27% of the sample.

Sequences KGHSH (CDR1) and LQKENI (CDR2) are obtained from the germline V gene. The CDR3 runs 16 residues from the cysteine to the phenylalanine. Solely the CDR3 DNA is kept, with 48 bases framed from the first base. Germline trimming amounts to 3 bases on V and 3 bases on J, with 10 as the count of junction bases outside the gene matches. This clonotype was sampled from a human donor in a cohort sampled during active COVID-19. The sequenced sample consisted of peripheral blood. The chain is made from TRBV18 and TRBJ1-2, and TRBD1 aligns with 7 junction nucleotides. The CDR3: CASSPSRQGSDYGYTF. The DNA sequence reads TGTGCCAGCTCACCGTCAAGACAGGGAAGTGACTATGGCTACACCTTC.